These 3 T cell receptor beta chains came from one sample sequenced in a study of control samples from healthy donors and cancer patients. This table comes from immunoSEQ multiplex PCR, and its TCRdb copy is limited to in-frame clones, with some not included. The sample has about 120,000 clones, roughly nine tenths seen once. Sequencing was carried out using blood. The receptors shown here come from a young woman in good health.

The chain employs TRBV6-1 and TRBJ2-7; D unresolved. In germline, CDR1 is MNHNS, CDR2 SASEGT. V lost 0 bases to trimming and J lost 3 bases, with 6 bases between them. CDR3 length equals 13 residues. CDR3 sequence: CASSEANFYEQYF. In nucleotides, the CDR3 is TGTGCCAGCAGTGAAGCGAACTTCTACGAGCAGTACTTC.

The chain combines TRBV14 with TRBJ2-2, with 7 positions matching TRBD1. The germline gives CDR1 SGHDN, CDR2 FVKESK. This CDR3 spans 15 amino acids. J gave up 5 bases and V 1 base, and 4 bases lay outside the gene matches. CDR3 sequence: CASSQARQGTGELFF. The CDR3 DNA follows: TGTGCCAGCAGCCAAGCGAGACAGGGAACCGGGGAGCTGTTTTTT.

The chain joins TRBV27 to TRBJ1-1, with D unresolved. CDR3 length: 13 amino acids. V was clipped by 6 bases and J by 0 bases, with 8 bases between them. The germline V gene encodes CDR1 MNHEY and CDR2 SMNVEV (reference sequence). The CDR3 protein is CASSLTLNTEAFF. CDR3 coding DNA: TGTGCCAGCAGCCTGACGTTGAACACTGAAGCTTTCTTT.